This T cell receptor beta chain comes out of a study of a mutant IDH1 vaccine in newly diagnosed glioma. Looking at the study overall: Initiation of the vaccine course occurred 4-6 weeks after radiotherapy alone, or alongside temozolomide cycles. Patients previously underwent radiotherapy, temozolomide, or both, and most underwent both.

Time point denoted: week 5, during vaccination. All doses held 300 ug of mutant IDH1 20-mer peptide, with topical imiquimod. The astrocytomas were IDH1-mutant, ATRX-negative, and WHO grade 3 or 4. Study-wide points: It was over 85% of patients that developed vaccine-induced immune responses.

The sample holds a few counts of this clone. Its antigen is as yet unknown. Other nucleotide sequences in the sample specify the same CDR3. J was trimmed by 1 base and V by 6 bases; bases with no gene match: 5. Looked up from germline, CDR1 is MNHEY and CDR2 is SVGAGI. The CDR3 is made up of 15 amino acids. Only in-frame clones appear in the TCRdb table, and some are missing; sequencing was by immunoSEQ multiplex PCR. The data contain about 50,000 clones, around four fifths of them singletons. This chain connects TRBV6-5 to TRBJ1-1; 10 bases agree with TRBD1. This TCR was recovered from a middle-aged man with glioma. This specimen was PBMCs, taken from a glioma patient whose treatment included an IDH1 peptide vaccine. In nucleotides, the CDR3 is TGTGCCAGCAGCCCCAGGGACAGGGGGAACACTGAAGCTTTCTTT. Residues: CASSPRDRGNTEAFF.